This TCR beta chain was retrieved from a study of cytomegalovirus exposure and HLA in healthy donors. Findings of the study overall: Fewer N-insertions than the approximately 700-donor mean were reportedly shown by an Asian-associated ancestry cluster in a later analysis. The likely origin of a cluster of highly shared sequence variants was a sequencing artifact.

By sample fraction, this clone is medium-sized. Its antigen is unknown. The study ran its PCR with 60 Vbeta and 13 Jbeta primers. Produced via immunoSEQ multiplex PCR; TCRdb's table is partial and in-frame only. The sample comprises 120,000 or so clones, around 78% of which are singletons, and 20% rests with the top ten. This TCR was sampled from a man younger than 35 in good health and CMV-seropositive. Sequenced input: PBMCs.

CDR3 protein: CASSWKGTGLYGYTF. CDR3 DNA: TGTGCCAGTAGCTGGAAGGGGACAGGGCTCTATGGCTACACCTTC. This chain joins TRBV19 and TRBJ1-2; TRBD1 matches 9 bases. J lost 4 bases, V lost 6 bases, and 9 bases had no gene match. CDR3 size: 15 residues. CDR1 LNHDA and CDR2 SQIVND come from the germline V gene (reference sequence).